This entry concerns a single T cell receptor (beta chain). Its antigen remains unknown. The CDR3 loop spans 12 amino acids. From germline, CDR1 is LNHNV and CDR2 YYDKDF (reference sequence). V lost 0 bases to trimming and J lost 9 bases, with 6 bases between them. Time point of the sample: week 11, during vaccination. Mutant IDH1 20-mer peptide, at 300 ug, made up each vaccine dose, with topical imiquimod. The data were taken from a study of a mutant IDH1 vaccine in newly diagnosed glioma. Looking at the study overall: Eight vaccinations were given in weeks 1, 3, 5, 7, 11, 15, 19 and 23. Earlier therapy was either radiotherapy, temozolomide, or both, and most got both. The initiation of vaccination occurred 4-6 weeks after radiotherapy alone, or with temozolomide cycles.

The table came from immunoSEQ multiplex PCR; TCRdb's copy has only in-frame clones and leaves some out. The sample contains tens of thousands of clones, roughly 78% of which appear only once. The rearrangement links TRBV15 to TRBJ1-5, with D unresolved. The input for sequencing was PBMCs, taken from a glioma patient whose treatment included an IDH1 peptide vaccine. This clonotype was sampled from a man aged 35-49 years with glioma. CDR3 in amino acids: CATSRDIGPQHF. The CDR3, as DNA: TGTGCCACCAGCAGAGATATAGGGCCCCAGCATTTT.